These 28 T cell receptor beta chains were all obtained from the same sample, sequenced in a study of breast tumors, draining lymph nodes, adjacent tissues. One entry per CDR3 protein results from TCRdb running MiXCR on the multiplex PCR reads. Of 150,000 to 250,000 distinct CDR3 sequences in the sample, 31% were seen once. The lymph nodes were axillary draining lymph nodes from breast cancer patients. The sequencing sample was made of axillary lymph node tissue. Every receptor here comes from a female donor with breast cancer. Some clones in this sample may be carry-over from other donors' samples.

CDR3 in DNA: TGTGCCAGCAGCGTAGCTCCGGGGGGCACAGATACGCAGTATTTT. Amino acids: CASSVAPGGTDTQYF. V is TRBV9 and J is TRBJ2-3, with D possibly being TRBD2 (6 bases). The CDR3 spans 15 residues. The V end was cut by 0 bases, the J end by 1 base, with 9 bases between. Germline V gene lookup returns CDR1 SGDLS and CDR2 YYNGEE.

In its sample, this clonotype was seen a few times. The chain recombines TRBV2 with TRBJ1-5, with 9 bases aligning to TRBD1. Per the germline V gene, CDR1 is SNHLY and CDR2 is FYNNEI. The ends lost 2 bases at V and 4 bases at J; junction bases unmatched: 3. This CDR3 region has 15 residues. DNA for the CDR3: TGTGCCAGCAGTGAATCGGGGACAGGGAATCAGCCCCAGCATTTT. Translation gives CASSESGTGNQPQHF. The full variable domain, with the rest looked up from reference TRBV2 and TRBJ1-5, is EPEVTQTPSHQVTQMGQEVILRCVPISNHLYFYWYRQILGQKVEFLVSFYNNEISEKSEIFDDQFSVERPDGSNFTLKIRSTKLEDSAMYFCASSESGTGNQPQHFGDGTRLSIL.

As concerns this clonotype: Possible read error: a much larger clone is one base away. The chain links TRBV6-1 to TRBJ1-5, with a possible D match to TRBD1 (5 bases). V was shortened by 8 bases and J by 6 bases, with 11 bases between the two germline ends. The germline V gene encodes CDR1 MNHNS and CDR2 SASEGT. This CDR3 region has 12 residues. The chain's CDR3 is CASGRGTQPQHF. Here the CDR3 DNA reads TGTGCCAGCGGACGGGGCACTCAGCCCCAGCATTTT.

A remark on this clonotype: Since no conserved phenylalanine or tryptophan closes the CDR3, a read error is the likely cause. The chain is built from TRBV4-1 and TRBJ2-7; TRBD1 agrees at 8 bases. After removal of 2 bases from V and 2 bases from J, the junction contained 5 bases not matched to a gene. Germline CDR1 reads MGHRA; CDR2 reads YSYEKL. CDR3 size: 15 residues. CDR3 sequence: CASSQPGTGTYEQYL. The CDR3 DNA reads TGCGCCAGCAGCCAACCCGGGACAGGAACCTACGAGCAGTACCTC.

This clonotype occurred many times. The chain is built from TRBV4-3 and TRBJ2-7, with 7 bases lining up with TRBD2. The CDR3 runs to 14 residues. Losses at the gene ends were 1 base for V and 6 bases for J; bases not matched to a gene: 6. The V gene's germline CDR1 is LGHNA and CDR2 YSLEER. The CDR3: CASSQGGGFVEQYF. As DNA, the CDR3 is TGCGCCAGCAGCCAAGGGGGGGGTTTCGTCGAGCAGTACTTC.

As to this clonotype: One junction end does not reproduce the germline sequence, and a read error may be involved. This rearrangement joins TRBV7-9 to TRBJ1-4; the match to TRBD1 covers 9 bases. The CDR3 is 12 residues long. The germline gives CDR1 SEHNR, CDR2 FQNEAQ (reference sequence). The CDR3 region is CASSSTFQQGAW. In nucleotides, the CDR3 is TGTGCCAGCAGCTCAACATTCCAACAGGGGGCGTGG.

The chain recombines TRBV7-2 with TRBJ1-2, with D perhaps matching TRBD1 (5 bases). This CDR3 spans 13 amino acids. In germline, CDR1 is SGHTA, CDR2 FQGNSA. Deletions cut 1 base from V and 4 bases from J, with 7 bases between. This CDR3 is CASSLERGYGYTF. CDR3 nucleotide sequence: TGTGCCAGCAGCTTAGAGAGGGGCTATGGCTACACCTTC.

This clonotype was counted many times. This rearrangement joins TRBV7-8 to TRBJ2-3; 7 bases map to TRBD2. CDR1 is SGHVS and CDR2 is FQNEAQ in the germline V gene. CDR3 length equals 16 residues. Trimming removed 3 bases from V and 6 bases from J; junction bases left unmatched: 12. CDR3: CASSLMGGSPADTQYF. CDR3 in DNA: TGTGCCAGCAGCTTGATGGGCGGGAGCCCGGCGGATACGCAGTATTTT.

V gene TRBV7-2 combines with J gene TRBJ2-3; possibly TRBD1 for D (6 bases). In germline, CDR1 is SGHTA, CDR2 FQGNSA. The CDR3 runs 14 residues. With 5 bases removed from V and 3 bases from J, the gap between germline ends came to 12 bases. The CDR3 nucleotides are TGTGCCAGCAGCGGGAGAGGGGGAACAGATACGCAGTATTTT. This translates into CASSGRGGTDTQYF. Complete variable domain (other parts from reference TRBV7-2 and TRBJ2-3): GAGVSQSPSNKVTEKGKDVELRCDPISGHTALYWYRQSLGQGLEFLIYFQGNSAPDKSGLPSDRFSAERTGGSVSTLTIQRTQQEDSAVYLCASSGRGGTDTQYFGPGTRLTVL.

This clonotype was seen repeatedly, ten times or more. The V and J genes are TRBV29-1 and TRBJ1-3; D remains ambiguous. Trimming pared 7 bases from V and 0 bases from J, leaving 7 bases between. The CDR3 has 12 residues. Germline CDR1 and CDR2: SQVTM and ANQGSEA. In DNA, the CDR3 is TGCAGCGCTAGGAACTCTGGAAACACCATATATTTT. Translated: CSARNSGNTIYF.

Concerning this clonotype: Lacking the conserved final phenylalanine or tryptophan, this CDR3 likely reflects a read error. The genes are TRBV5-8 and TRBJ1-5, with D possibly TRBD1 on 6 matching bases. The V end lost 6 bases, the J end lost 1 base, and 14 bases lay between the germline ends. Germline V lookup: CDR1 SGHTS, CDR2 YDEGEE. The CDR3 covers 15 residues. DNA of the CDR3: TGTGCCAGCAACCCTGGGGGGGCAAGCAATCAGCCCCAGCATCTT. This codes for CASNPGGASNQPQHL.

This clonotype appeared many times. The rearrangement links TRBV4-1 to TRBJ1-2; 9 bases map to TRBD1. Germline lookup yields CDR1 MGHRA and CDR2 YSYEKL. The CDR3 is 15 amino acids. The ends lost 4 bases at V and 4 bases at J; junction bases unmatched: 7. CDR3 protein: CASSPRTGDGYGYTF. CDR3 in DNA: TGCGCCAGCAGCCCAAGGACAGGGGACGGCTATGGCTACACCTTC.

This sequence joins TRBV10-3 and TRBJ1-2; a weak D match, TRBD1 (5 bases). Trimming took off 10 bases at V and 8 bases at J, with 29 bases between the two ends. Germline CDR1 is ENHRY and CDR2 is SYGVKD. This CDR3 is 16 amino acids long. The CDR3 protein is CASSQVGGDGRGGYTF. For the CDR3, the DNA is TGTGCCAGCAGCCAAGTCGGAGGGGATGGGCGAGGAGGCTACACCTTC.

This clonotype was seen many times. This clone may be a read error of a much larger clone one base away. This sequence joins TRBV10-3 and TRBJ1-6, with D uncertain. The CDR3 totals 13 residues. The V end lost 6 bases, the J end lost 8 bases, and 11 bases lay between the germline ends. From germline, CDR1 is ENHRY and CDR2 SYGVKD. CDR3 residues: CAIRVEADSPLHF. DNA of the CDR3: TGTGCCATCAGGGTAGAGGCTGATTCACCCCTCCACTTT.

The chain employs TRBV9 and TRBJ2-7; D is undetermined. Trimming shortened V by 5 bases and J by 9 bases, and 15 bases separated the two germline ends. The germline V gene encodes CDR1 SGDLS and CDR2 YYNGEE. CDR3 length equals 12 residues. This chain's CDR3 is CASSETGGGQYF. The CDR3 DNA is TGTGCCAGCAGTGAAACCGGTGGTGGGCAGTACTTC.

The DNA of the CDR3 is TGTGCTAGAGACATCCTGGGAGGCGAGCAGTACTTC. Its protein product is CARDILGGEQYF. This chain joins TRBV25-1 and TRBJ2-7, with D possibly being TRBD2 (6 bases). CDR3 length equals 12 residues. Looked up from germline, CDR1 is MGHDK and CDR2 is SYGVNS.

In this sample, this clonotype turned up many times. The chain has TRBV7-9 and TRBJ2-7; no clear D. CDR1 is SEHNR and CDR2 is FQNEAQ in the germline V gene (reference sequence). V was cut by 4 bases and J by 4 bases, with 11 bases left in between. The CDR3 runs 13 residues. CDR3 protein: CASSSGGKYEQYF. CDR3 nucleotides: TGTGCCAGCAGCTCCGGTGGGAAGTACGAGCAGTACTTC.

The sample holds many counts of this clonotype. The genes are TRBV3-1 and TRBJ1-4; 10 nucleotides agree with TRBD1. CDR3 length: 15 residues. Germline trimming cut 4 bases from V and 6 bases from J; bases unmatched to any gene: 5. Germline assignment: CDR1 LGHDT and CDR2 YNNKEL (reference sequence). The CDR3 DNA follows: TGTGCCAGCAGCCTAAGACAGGGGGCGCATGAAAAACTGTTTTTT. It encodes CASSLRQGAHEKLFF.

J is TRBJ2-1 and V is TRBV7-9; the match to TRBD2 covers 8 bases. Germline CDR1 and CDR2: SEHNR and FQNEAQ (reference sequence). The CDR3 spans 17 residues. V dropped 5 bases and J dropped 0; count of bases not matched to a gene: 9. The CDR3 is CASSKSGSDSSYNEQFF. The CDR3 nucleotides read TGTGCCAGCAGCAAAAGCGGGAGTGATAGCTCCTACAATGAGCAGTTCTTC.

This clonotype was recorded only once. V and J are TRBV20-1 and TRBJ2-3; 10 nucleotides line up with TRBD2. V lost 7 bases and J lost 11; bases outside the gene matches: 15. The CDR3 covers 14 residues. The V gene's germline CDR1 is DFQATT and CDR2 SNEGSKA (reference sequence). In nucleotides, the CDR3 is TGCAGTGGTCAGCGGGGGGGATCCAACAATGAGCAGTATTTT. This gives the protein CSGQRGGSNNEQYF.

The chain joins TRBV20-1 to TRBJ2-2; the D is unclear. This CDR3 comprises 13 residues. V lost 0 bases to trimming and J lost 8 bases, with 10 bases between them. Germline loops: CDR1 DFQATT, CDR2 SNEGSKA (reference sequence). CDR3 sequence (DNA): TGCAGTGCTAGAGATCTAAGTAAGGGGGAGCTGTTTTTT. It is translated as CSARDLSKGELFF.

Notes on this clonotype: A much bigger clone sits one base away, suggesting this may be a read error. It is likely a read error, because the conserved phenylalanine at the end of the CDR3 is missing. CDR3 coding DNA: TGTGCCAGTAGTCTAACCTCCGGGACTAGTAGAGAGACCCAGTACTCC. Encoded protein: CASSLTSGTSRETQYS. V is TRBV19 and J is TRBJ2-5, with 8 bases identical to TRBD2. Germline V gene sequence: CDR1 LNHDA, CDR2 SQIVND (reference sequence). Unmatched junction bases numbered 12, after V lost 5 bases and J lost 4 bases. The CDR3 is 16 amino acids.

CDR3 in amino acids: CSASWGGASYEQYF. CDR3 coding DNA: TGCAGTGCCAGTTGGGGCGGGGCCTCCTACGAGCAGTACTTC. J is TRBJ2-7 and V is TRBV20-1, with a tentative D call TRBD2 (6 bases). CDR3 size: 14 residues. Germline assignment: CDR1 DFQATT and CDR2 SNEGSKA (reference sequence). V shed 6 bases and J shed 0 bases, with 15 bases lying between them.

This clonotype showed up many times. The gene calls are TRBV28 and TRBJ1-5; D is undetermined. Germline V gene data show CDR1 as MDHEN and CDR2 as SYDVKM. The CDR3 runs 15 residues. V lost 11 bases and J 4 bases, leaving 21 bases between the germline ends. CDR3 amino acids: CASRPPTLGNQPQHF. The CDR3 bases are TGTGCCTCCCGGCCCCCCACCCTTGGAAATCAGCCCCAGCATTTT.

Ten or more counts support this clonotype. CDR3 in DNA: TGTGCCAGCAGCTTTAGCGGCCAAGAGACCCAGTACTTC. Protein: CASSFSGQETQYF. This chain joins TRBV7-2 and TRBJ2-5; D might be TRBD2 (6 bases). The CDR3 extends over 13 amino acids. Per the germline V gene, CDR1 is SGHTA and CDR2 is FQGNSA. V was shortened by 3 bases and J by 1 base, with 6 bases between the two germline ends.

A remark on this clonotype: This likely comes from a read error, as the CDR3 has no conserved phenylalanine or tryptophan at its end. The V gene is TRBV5-1, the J gene TRBJ1-4, with D maybe TRBD1 (6 bases). Germline assignment: CDR1 SGHRS and CDR2 YFSETQ. V lost 2 bases and J lost 4, with 15 bases in between. The CDR3 runs 16 residues. As DNA, the CDR3 is TGCGCCAGCAGCTTCGGGGGGGCAGGGGTTAATGAAAAACTGTTTCTT. Its translation is CASSFGGAGVNEKLFL.

As to this clonotype: At one of its ends the junction is not consistent with the germline gene, which may arise from a read error. The J gene is TRBJ1-3, the V gene TRBV6-5; no clear D gene. The CDR3 totals 14 residues. The V gene's germline CDR1 is MNHEY and CDR2 SVGAGI. The CDR3 reads CVSKSGVSGNTIYF. CDR3 nucleotides: TGTGTCAGCAAGTCTGGAGTCTCTGGAAACACCATATATTTT.

In its sample, this clonotype was seen many times. The rearrangement uses TRBV30 and TRBJ1-6, with TRBD1 as a possible D gene (5 bases). The V gene's germline CDR1 is GTSNPN and CDR2 SVGIG (reference sequence). Trimming stripped 5 bases from V and 13 bases from J, with 18 bases between. The CDR3 spans 13 residues. For the CDR3, the DNA is TGTGCCTGGGGAGACAGCGGGAAAAGGCCCCTCCACTTT. Translation: CAWGDSGKRPLHF.